These T cell receptor beta chains were read from a single sample in a study of blood T cell repertoires in COVID-19. Sequenced by immunoSEQ multiplex PCR; TCRdb stores in-frame clones only, minus some. Here the sample spans under 350,000 clones, about 82% being singletons. Sequencing used peripheral blood. These receptors originate from a human donor in a cohort sampled during active COVID-19. The CDR3 runs from the conserved cysteine through the conserved F or W. The order of the fields is J gene, clone size, D gene, V gene, CDR3 protein, CDR3 DNA. A D gene is named only where the DNA matches it firmly. Clone size is not always given. Where it is, it says once, few, many or a class for expanded clones.

J gene: TRBJ1-1; clone size: .; D gene: TRBD1; V gene: TRBV15; CDR3 protein: CATSTGQGASKNTEAFF; CDR3 DNA: TGTGCCACCAGCACAGGACAGGGGGCGTCGAAGAACACTGAAGCTTTCTTT
J gene: TRBJ1-2; clone size: once; D gene: .; V gene: TRBV6-5; CDR3 protein: CASSYSIGELGYGYTF; CDR3 DNA: TGTGCCAGCAGTTACTCGATCGGAGAGCTAGGCTATGGCTACACCTTC
J gene: TRBJ1-2; clone size: .; D gene: .; V gene: TRBV24-1; CDR3 protein: CATSDPRREGYTF; CDR3 DNA: TGTGCCACCAGTGATCCCCGCAGGGAAGGCTACACCTTC
J gene: TRBJ1-1; clone size: .; D gene: .; V gene: TRBV29-1; CDR3 protein: CSVQGGVTEAFF; CDR3 DNA: TGCAGCGTGCAGGGTGGGGTCACTGAAGCTTTCTTT
J gene: TRBJ2-6; clone size: .; D gene: .; V gene: TRBV7-3; CDR3 protein: CASRSFGGPGANVLTF; CDR3 DNA: TGTGCCAGCAGGTCCTTCGGGGGGCCTGGGGCCAACGTCCTGACTTTC
J gene: TRBJ1-6; clone size: .; D gene: .; V gene: TRBV27; CDR3 protein: CASSLLAGSGSPLHF; CDR3 DNA: TGTGCCAGCAGTTTATTGGCCGGGAGTGGTTCACCCCTCCACTTT
J gene: TRBJ2-3; clone size: .; D gene: TRBD2; V gene: TRBV5-4; CDR3 protein: CASSKGLVGSTDTQYF; CDR3 DNA: TGTGCCAGCAGCAAAGGACTAGTTGGAAGCACAGATACGCAGTATTTT
J gene: TRBJ2-1; clone size: .; D gene: TRBD1; V gene: TRBV2; CDR3 protein: CASSIQGRSYNEQFF; CDR3 DNA: TGTGCCAGCAGTATACAGGGGAGATCCTACAATGAGCAGTTCTTC
J gene: TRBJ1-1; clone size: .; D gene: .; V gene: TRBV11-3; CDR3 protein: CASSFAQGGKNTEAFF; CDR3 DNA: TGTGCCAGCAGCTTCGCACAGGGAGGGAAGAACACTGAAGCTTTCTTT
J gene: TRBJ2-1; clone size: .; D gene: TRBD2; V gene: TRBV2; CDR3 protein: CASSWGGHEQFF; CDR3 DNA: TGTGCCAGCAGTTGGGGGGGACATGAGCAGTTCTTC